Below, 32 T cell receptor beta chains from the same sample are listed, as sequenced in a study of T-cell reconstitution after alpha-beta-depleted transplantation in children. Unique molecular identifiers were used to barcode this TCRbeta library. TCRdb re-analysed the PCR reads in MiXCR, keeping a single row per CDR3 protein. The sample includes a few hundred thousand distinct CDR3 sequences, roughly 11% of them seen just once. The source was PBMCs from the stem cell graft donor, collected from the stem cell graft. Receptor source: a human donor who donated a stem cell graft to a child with acute myeloid leukemia.

J is TRBJ2-7 and V is TRBV6-2 or TRBV6-3; D is unclear. Looked up from germline, CDR1 is MNHEY and CDR2 is SVGEGT. This CDR3 spans 12 amino acids. Between the trimmed V and J ends, which lost 7 bases and 7 bases, there was a span of 14 bases. CDR3 coding DNA: TGTGCCAGCAAGGACCCAGTCGGAGAGCAGTACTTC. This translates into CASKDPVGEQYF.

This clonotype showed up just once. The chain recombines TRBV7-3 with TRBJ2-7; tentatively, D is TRBD2 (6 bases). V lost 3 bases, J lost 2 bases, and 23 bases lay in between. In germline, CDR1 is SGHTA, CDR2 FQGTGA. The CDR3 spans 18 residues. The CDR3 loop is CASSFPNVRRDSTYEQYV. The CDR3 DNA is TGTGCCAGCAGCTTCCCCAATGTTCGCCGGGACTCAACCTACGAGCAGTACGTC.

J is TRBJ2-1 and V is TRBV7-2; 15 positions match TRBD2. Germline V gene lookup returns CDR1 SGHTA and CDR2 FQGNSA. The CDR3 consists of 13 residues. The ends lost 4 bases at V and 12 bases at J; junction bases unmatched: 1. The CDR3 DNA sequence: TGTGCCAGCAGCTCGGGACTAGCGGGAGGGCAGTTCTTC. It specifies CASSSGLAGGQFF.

This clonotype was counted between two and nine times. This chain joins TRBV18 and TRBJ2-5; D may be TRBD1 (6 bases). Germline values: CDR1 KGHSH, CDR2 LQKENI. V was shortened by 1 base and J by 2 bases, with 17 bases between the two germline ends. This CDR3 comprises 17 residues. The CDR3 nucleotides read TGTGCCAGCTCACCACTCGCCCAGGGGCGAGGGCAAGAGACCCAGTACTTC. It translates to CASSPLAQGRGQETQYF.

J is TRBJ2-7 and V is TRBV20-1; D unresolved. Trimming cost V 1 base and J 4 bases, with 11 bases left between them. This CDR3 is built from 13 residues. Germline assignment: CDR1 DFQATT and CDR2 SNEGSKA (reference sequence). The CDR3 sequence is CSARAAAGYEQYF. The CDR3 DNA follows: TGCAGTGCTAGAGCGGCCGCCGGGTACGAGCAGTACTTC.

On this clonotype: A single base separates this from a much larger clone, so it may be a read error. The chain carries TRBV4-2 and TRBJ2-1; D is perhaps TRBD2 (5 bases). The CDR3 is made up of 13 amino acids. V gave up 4 bases and J gave up 5 bases, with 9 bases separating them. CDR1 LGHNA and CDR2 YNFKEQ come from the germline V gene. CDR3 bases: TGTGCCAGCAGCCGGGAGAAAAACAATGAGCAGTTCTTC. Protein sequence: CASSREKNNEQFF.

This clonotype has only a few counts. V gene TRBV20-1 combines with J gene TRBJ2-5; 8 bases line up with TRBD2. Trimming at V came to 4 bases and at J to 3 bases, leaving 4 bases not matched to a gene. This CDR3 has 13 residues. Per germline, CDR1 DFQATT and CDR2 SNEGSKA (reference sequence). CDR3 nucleotide sequence: TGCAGTGCTACGACTAGCGCTAAAGAGACCCAGTACTTC. Protein: CSATTSAKETQYF.

This chain joins TRBV2 and TRBJ1-1; D is unresolved. This CDR3 contains 15 residues. V was cut by 2 bases and J by 5 bases, with 15 bases left in between. Germline CDR1 SNHLY, CDR2 FYNNEI. The CDR3 DNA sequence: TGTGCCAGCAGTGAATCCCCCGGGCGAGGGACTGAAGCTTTCTTT. It yields the protein CASSESPGRGTEAFF. The full variable domain, in which reference TRBV2 and TRBJ1-1 provide the parts outside the CDR3, is EPEVTQTPSHQVTQMGQEVILRCVPISNHLYFYWYRQILGQKVEFLVSFYNNEISEKSEIFDDQFSVERPDGSNFTLKIRSTKLEDSAMYFCASSESPGRGTEAFFGQGTRLTVV.

This clonotype turned up a few times. The chain has TRBV3-1 and TRBJ2-1, with D unresolved. Germline-derived CDR1 and CDR2 are LGHDT and YNNKEL (reference sequence). The CDR3 consists of 14 residues. The germline V and J ends were trimmed by 0 bases and 4 bases, with 7 bases remaining between them. DNA of the CDR3: TGTGCCAGCAGCCAAGAAAACGATTACAATGAGCAGTTCTTC. As protein: CASSQENDYNEQFF.

In this sample, this clonotype turned up a few times. This chain joins TRBV5-5 and TRBJ1-5; tentatively, D is TRBD1 (5 bases). This CDR3 has 15 residues. Germline V gives CDR1 SGHKS, CDR2 YYEKEE (reference sequence). V lost 0 bases and J lost 2, with 9 bases in between. CDR3 protein: CASSLGGDGNQPQHF. The CDR3, as DNA: TGTGCCAGCAGCTTGGGGGGGGACGGCAATCAGCCCCAGCATTTT.

This clonotype was seen only a few times. The chain recombines TRBV29-1 with TRBJ2-1; a weak D match, TRBD2 (5 bases). CDR3 size: 11 residues. V was pared by 3 bases and J by 5 bases, with 5 bases between. CDR1 and CDR2 (germline): SQVTM, ANQGSEA. CDR3 bases: TGCAGCGTTGACGGGAACAATGAGCAGTTCTTC. This translates into CSVDGNNEQFF.

This clonotype was observed a handful of times. The V and J genes are TRBV20-1 and TRBJ2-1; TRBD2 is a possible D gene (5 bases). This CDR3 comprises 14 residues. V gave up 6 bases and J gave up 2 bases, with 14 bases separating them. The germline V gene has CDR1 DFQATT and CDR2 SNEGSKA (reference sequence). The CDR3 DNA reads as TGCAGTGCCAGAACTAGTTCAGCCTACAATGAGCAGTTCTTC. Encoded protein: CSARTSSAYNEQFF.

This clonotype was seen a handful of times. The chain couples TRBV20-1 to TRBJ2-2; possible D gene TRBD2, 6 bases. Germline V gene data show CDR1 as DFQATT and CDR2 as SNEGSKA (reference sequence). The CDR3 has 15 residues. Between the trimmed V and J ends, which lost 3 bases and 1 base, there was a span of 12 bases. The CDR3 loop is CSASKAGMNTGELFF. As DNA, the CDR3 is TGCAGTGCTAGCAAGGCGGGGATGAACACCGGGGAGCTGTTTTTT.

J is TRBJ1-1 and V is TRBV30, with D maybe TRBD1 (5 bases). Trimming shortened V by 0 bases and J by 4 bases, and 9 bases separated the two germline ends. The CDR3 contains 13 residues. Per germline, CDR1 GTSNPN and CDR2 SVGIG (reference sequence). The CDR3 protein is CAWSVLGVTEAFF. The CDR3 nucleotides are TGTGCCTGGAGTGTTTTGGGGGTCACTGAAGCTTTCTTT.

This clonotype showed up many times. The chain employs TRBV7-2 and TRBJ1-6; no clear D gene. Germline lookup yields CDR1 SGHTA and CDR2 FQGNSA. This CDR3 spans 13 amino acids. V lost 1 base and J lost 12, with 10 bases in between. In nucleotides, the CDR3 is TGTGCCAGCAGCTTAGAAGGATCACGACCCCTCCACTTT. Residues: CASSLEGSRPLHF.

This clonotype has more than one count but fewer than ten. The chain links TRBV2 to TRBJ1-1; D remains unclear. The germline CDR1 and CDR2 sequences are SNHLY and FYNNEI. There are 14 residues in the CDR3. Trimming took off 7 bases at V and 4 bases at J, with 16 bases between the two ends. The CDR3 nucleotides read TGTGCCAGCACGGGGTCGGGCATCGGCACTGAAGCTTTCTTT. Translating it yields CASTGSGIGTEAFF.

The V call is TRBV11-2, the J call TRBJ2-1, with 12 bases matching TRBD2. J was trimmed by 8 bases and V by 5 bases; bases with no gene match: 10. This CDR3 has 16 residues. Germline-derived CDR1 and CDR2 are SGHAT and FQNNGV. The DNA for the CDR3 is TGTGCCAGCAGCCGCTTGACTAGCGGGAGATTTCATGAGCAGTTCTTC. It translates to CASSRLTSGRFHEQFF.

This clonotype was seen a handful of times. This chain uses TRBV7-9 with TRBJ2-7; 10 bases map to TRBD1. The length of the CDR3 is 14 residues. Germline CDR1 and CDR2: SEHNR and FQNEAQ (reference sequence). V trimming: 4 bases; J trimming: 3 bases; junction bases outside the gene matches: 3. CDR3 in amino acids: CASSSGQGIYEQYF. The CDR3 bases are TGTGCCAGCAGCTCGGGACAGGGGATCTACGAGCAGTACTTC.

In this sample, this clonotype turned up many times. V is TRBV5-1 and J is TRBJ2-1; D may correspond to TRBD1 or TRBD2 (5 bases each). CDR3 length equals 13 residues. V lost 4 bases and J 2 bases, leaving 7 bases between the germline ends. The germline V gene encodes CDR1 SGHRS and CDR2 YFSETQ. The DNA for the CDR3 is TGCGCCAGCAGCGGGGGTGCCTACAATGAGCAGTTCTTC. It specifies CASSGGAYNEQFF.

The J gene is TRBJ2-2, the V gene TRBV5-6; possible D gene TRBD2, 6 bases. Looked up from germline, CDR1 is SGHDT and CDR2 is YYEEEE. The ends were cut back, 0 bases at V and 6 bases at J, with 12 bases in the middle. The CDR3 has 15 amino acids. The CDR3 here is CASSLVRGKPGELFF. CDR3 coding DNA: TGTGCCAGCAGCTTGGTGCGCGGGAAACCCGGGGAGCTGTTTTTT. The full variable domain, its missing parts supplied by reference TRBV5-6 and TRBJ2-2, is DAGVTQSPTHLIKTRGQQVTLRCSPKSGHDTVSWYQQALGQGPQFIFQYYEEEERQRGNFPDRFSGHQFPNYSSELNVNALLLGDSALYLCASSLVRGKPGELFFGEGSRLTVL.

This clonotype was seen a handful of times. The chain joins TRBV30 to TRBJ1-2; no firm D call. Trimming removed 3 bases from V and 2 bases from J, with 10 bases in between. The CDR3 is 13 residues long. Germline lookup yields CDR1 GTSNPN and CDR2 SVGIG (reference sequence). The CDR3 reads CAWRLGQNYGYTF. CDR3 coding DNA: TGTGCCTGGAGGCTGGGCCAGAACTATGGCTACACCTTC.

There are a few counts of this clonotype. The J gene is TRBJ2-1, the V gene TRBV15, with TRBD2 matching 11 bases. The CDR3 contains 18 residues. Germline CDR1 is LNHNV and CDR2 is YYDKDF (reference sequence). Trimming took 1 base from V and 1 from J; bases not matched to a gene: 6. The CDR3 region has the DNA TGTGCCACCAGCAGAGCGGGTAGCGGGAGGGGGTCCTACAATGAGCAGTTCTTC. Protein product: CATSRAGSGRGSYNEQFF.

This chain uses TRBV12-5 with TRBJ2-5, with 7 positions matching TRBD2. Germline V lookup: CDR1 LGHNT, CDR2 FRNRAP. The CDR3 is made up of 13 amino acids. The ends lost 5 bases at V and 2 bases at J; junction bases unmatched: 2. CDR3 DNA sequence: TGTGCTAGTGGTGCGGGACTACAAGAGACCCAGTACTTC. This sequence encodes CASGAGLQETQYF.

This clonotype occurred many times. This chain links TRBV29-1 with TRBJ2-1, with D possibly being TRBD1 (6 bases). V lost 4 bases, J lost 7 bases, and 14 bases lay in between. The CDR3 runs 13 residues. Germline V gene lookup returns CDR1 SQVTM and CDR2 ANQGSEA. CDR3 residues: CSVARGLLNEQFF. CDR3 in DNA: TGCAGCGTTGCCAGGGGCCTTTTGAATGAGCAGTTCTTC.

The rearrangement links TRBV5-1 to TRBJ2-3; 8 nucleotides align to TRBD2. V trimming: 3 bases; J trimming: 1 base; junction bases outside the gene matches: 4. The CDR3 is 15 residues long. Germline CDR1 is SGHRS and CDR2 is YFSETQ. The CDR3 is CASSSSGGGTDTQYF. The CDR3, as DNA: TGCGCCAGCAGCTCCTCGGGAGGGGGCACAGATACGCAGTATTTT.

The chain has TRBV11-2 and TRBJ2-1; D unclear. This CDR3 spans 16 amino acids. Trimming stripped 1 base from V and 3 bases from J, with 13 bases between. Germline V gene lookup returns CDR1 SGHAT and CDR2 FQNNGV. The CDR3 nucleotides are TGTGCCAGCAGCTTAGTAATGGGCGGATTCTACAATGAGCAGTTCTTC. This encodes CASSLVMGGFYNEQFF.

This clonotype has only a few counts. V gene TRBV7-2 combines with J gene TRBJ1-3; D is uncertain. Germline CDR1 is SGHTA and CDR2 is FQGNSA. V was trimmed by 1 base and J by 4 bases, leaving 8 bases between them. The length of the CDR3 is 14 residues. The CDR3 loop is CASSLVGSGNTIYF. The CDR3 region has the DNA TGTGCCAGCAGCTTAGTAGGGTCCGGAAACACCATATATTTT. The full variable domain, its missing parts supplied by reference TRBV7-2 and TRBJ1-3, is GAGVSQSPSNKVTEKGKDVELRCDPISGHTALYWYRQSLGQGLEFLIYFQGNSAPDKSGLPSDRFSAERTGGSVSTLTIQRTQQEDSAVYLCASSLVGSGNTIYFGEGSWLTVV.

This clonotype showed up just a few times. The chain recombines TRBV7-3 with TRBJ2-1; 7 bases map to TRBD2. With 5 bases clipped from V and 2 bases from J, the junction kept 6 bases outside the gene matches. Germline CDR1 SGHTA, CDR2 FQGTGA. CDR3 length: 15 residues. The CDR3 spells CASSPASGAYNEQFF. The CDR3 bases are TGTGCCAGCAGCCCCGCCAGCGGGGCCTACAATGAGCAGTTCTTC.

This clonotype has ten or more counts. The gene calls are TRBV29-1 and TRBJ2-7; the D call may be TRBD1 or TRBD2 (7 bases each). CDR3 length: 14 amino acids. Trimming took 3 bases from V and 1 from J, leaving 13 bases between them. Germline assignment: CDR1 SQVTM and CDR2 ANQGSEA. CDR3 DNA sequence: TGCAGCGTTGAGGGGGGGACAGCTTCCTACGAGCAGTACTTC. Translation gives CSVEGGTASYEQYF.

The J gene is TRBJ2-1, the V gene TRBV7-8, with TRBD2 matching 13 bases. Losses at the gene ends were 4 bases for V and 4 bases for J; bases not matched to a gene: 1. CDR1 is SGHVS, CDR2 FQNEAQ, per germline. The CDR3 has 15 amino acids. This CDR3 is CASSWGLAGYNEQFF. CDR3 sequence (DNA): TGTGCCAGCAGCTGGGGACTAGCGGGGTACAATGAGCAGTTCTTC.

In its sample, this clonotype was seen a few times. The CDR3 coding sequence is TGTGCCAGCAGCTTAGTTCAGGGGGGAGAGCAGTTCTTC. Translation gives CASSLVQGGEQFF. The chain combines TRBV11-3 with TRBJ2-1; D perhaps matches TRBD1 (7 bases). Germline V gene data show CDR1 as SGHNT and CDR2 as YENEEA. The length of the CDR3 is 13 residues. V was cut by 1 base and J by 10 bases, with 11 bases left in between.

The chain carries TRBV6-2 or TRBV6-3 and TRBJ2-7; D tentatively fits TRBD1 or TRBD2 (5 bases each). The CDR3 is 15 amino acids. The V and J ends lost 2 bases and 0 bases respectively, with 11 bases between them. Germline V gives CDR1 MNHEY, CDR2 SVGEGT. The CDR3 DNA sequence: TGTGCCAGCAGTTACGATGGGGGTTTCTCCTACGAGCAGTACTTC. Protein product: CASSYDGGFSYEQYF.